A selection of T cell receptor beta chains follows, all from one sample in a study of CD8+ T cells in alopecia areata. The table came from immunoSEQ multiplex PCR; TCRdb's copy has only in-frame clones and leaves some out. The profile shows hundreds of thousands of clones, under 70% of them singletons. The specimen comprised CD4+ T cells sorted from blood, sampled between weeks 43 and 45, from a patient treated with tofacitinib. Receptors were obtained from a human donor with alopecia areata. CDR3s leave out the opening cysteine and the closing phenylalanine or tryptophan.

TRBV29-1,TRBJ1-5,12,SVQGTDSNQPQH
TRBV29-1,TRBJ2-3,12,SAYPGGLADTQY
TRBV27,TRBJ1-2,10,ASSFGQGGYT
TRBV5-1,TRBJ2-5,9,ASSAEETQY
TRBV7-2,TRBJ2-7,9,ASSLVNEQY
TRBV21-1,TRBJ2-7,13,ASSKEGESSYEQY
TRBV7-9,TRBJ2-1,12,ATAPRGARDEQF
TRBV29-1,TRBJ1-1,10,SVGQGNTEAF
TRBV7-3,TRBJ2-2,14,ASSSRGQGATGELF
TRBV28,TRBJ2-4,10,ASSLNVGIQY
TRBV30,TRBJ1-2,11,AWSPRVDYGYT
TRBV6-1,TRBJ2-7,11,ASGQGLVYEQY
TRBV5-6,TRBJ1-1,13,ASSLRDGLNTEAF
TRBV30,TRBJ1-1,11,AWRLWGNTEAF
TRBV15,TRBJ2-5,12,ATSRVQFGETQY
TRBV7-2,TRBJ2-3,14,ASSLGQLTVTDTQY